The rows below give T cell receptor beta chains drawn from one sample of a study of OX40 agonist ivuxolimab in advanced cancers. Measured with immunoSEQ multiplex PCR; TCRdb has only the in-frame clones, and not every one. The sample has 35,000 or so clones, approximately 80% seen once. The sample here was CD4+ or CD8+ T cells sorted from blood, taken in a trial of the OX40 agonist ivuxolimab. These receptors all stem from an adult with an advanced solid tumor such as melanoma, head and neck, liver or kidney cancer. CDR3s include the opening cysteine and the closing phenylalanine or tryptophan. A D gene is named only where the DNA matches it firmly. A clone size is listed for some rows: how often the clone was seen (once, few, many), or a class if it is expanded.

d_call j_call v_call clone_size cdr3_nt cdr3_aa
. TRBJ1-1 TRBV10-1 . TGCGCCAGCAGTGAGTCGGTAGGGCCCACTGAAGCTTTCTTT CASSESVGPTEAFF
TRBD1 TRBJ1-1 TRBV18 few TGTGCCAGCTCACCCCCGGGACAGGTCACTGAAGCTTTCTTT CASSPPGQVTEAFF
. TRBJ1-2 TRBV10-1 . TGCGCCAGCAGTGAGTCCCTGGTCGGCGACTTTTATGGCTACACCTTC CASSESLVGDFYGYTF
. TRBJ2-3 TRBV10-2 . TGCGCCAGCAGCGGTACTGGGTCCGCAGATACGCAGTATTTT CASSGTGSADTQYF
. TRBJ2-2 TRBV2 few TGTGCCAGCAAGTCATCGAACACCGGGGAGCTGTTTTTT CASKSSNTGELFF
TRBD2 TRBJ2-5 TRBV7-2 . TGTGCCAGCAGCTGGCGGCGGGGGGACGAAGAGACCCAGTACTTC CASSWRRGDEETQYF
TRBD1 TRBJ1-4 TRBV7-6 . TGTGCCAGCAGCTTATCATCAGGGGGCCTTGAAAAACTGTTTTTT CASSLSSGGLEKLFF
TRBD2 TRBJ2-3 TRBV5-1 . TGCGCCAGCAGCCCGGACGGGGGGTTCGGGACAGATACGCAGTATTTT CASSPDGGFGTDTQYF
. TRBJ2-3 TRBV7-2 . TGTGCCAGCAGCTTCTCATGGGGCACAGATACGCAGTATTTT CASSFSWGTDTQYF
TRBD1 TRBJ1-4 TRBV18 . TGTGCCAGCTCACCAACAGGGGGCAATGAAAAACTGTTTTTT CASSPTGGNEKLFF
. TRBJ1-4 TRBV30 . TGTGCCTGGAGTGTAGCCAGCGGTGAAAAACTGTTTTTT CAWSVASGEKLFF
. TRBJ1-2 TRBV5-1 . TGCGCCAGCAGCCCGGGGAACAACAGGGACGGCTACACCTTC CASSPGNNRDGYTF
. TRBJ1-3 TRBV5-6 . TGTGCCAGCTCCCTTTATGGGGGTAAGGCTGGAAACACCATATATTTT CASSLYGGKAGNTIYF
. TRBJ1-5 TRBV10-1 few TGCGCCAGCAGTGAGGGGGTTTATAGCAATCAGCCCCAGCATTTT CASSEGVYSNQPQHF
. TRBJ2-6 TRBV7-9 . TGTGCCAGCAGCCCACTGGCCTCTGGGGCCAACGTCCTGACTTTC CASSPLASGANVLTF
. TRBJ2-7 TRBV5-1 . TGCGCCAGCAGCCCGGGCCATGGACAGTCCTACGAGCAGTACTTC CASSPGHGQSYEQYF
. TRBJ2-7 TRBV27 . TGTGCCAGCAGTTTAAGGGCCTACTACGAGCAGTACTTC CASSLRAYYEQYF
TRBD1 TRBJ2-7 TRBV5-1 few TGCGCCAGCAGCTCCGGGACAGACACCTACGAGCAGTACTTC CASSSGTDTYEQYF
. TRBJ2-5 TRBV19 few TGTGCCAGTAGTAGAGACAAAGGACCTCAGGCAGGAGAGACCCAGTACTTC CASSRDKGPQAGETQYF
. TRBJ1-2 TRBV6-6 once TGTGCCAGCAGTTACGGGGGGGGCGGCTATGGCTACACCTTC CASSYGGGGYGYTF
. TRBJ1-1 TRBV6-6 large TGTGCCAGCACCAGACTTACTGAAGCTTTCTTT CASTRLTEAFF
. TRBJ1-2 TRBV6-5 . TGTGCCAGCAGTTATCTCAGGAATTCTAACTATGGCTACACCTTC CASSYLRNSNYGYTF
. TRBJ2-2 TRBV6-1 once TGTGCCAGCAGAGACAAATGGAACACCGGGGAGCTGTTTTTT CASRDKWNTGELFF
. TRBJ1-4 TRBV20-1 . TGCAGTGCTGGCCAGGAAAAACTGTTTTTT CSAGQEKLFF
. TRBJ1-1 TRBV7-3 medium-sized TGTGCCAGCAGCTTAATCTTGGTAGGGGAAACTGAAGCTTTCTTT CASSLILVGETEAFF
TRBD2 TRBJ2-1 TRBV29-1 . TGCAGCGTCGTAGGGAGGGAGGAGCGGTTCTTC CSVVGREERFF
TRBD1 TRBJ2-2 TRBV2 . TGTGCCAGCCTAGGACAGGGGAAGGCCGGGGAGCTGTTTTTT CASLGQGKAGELFF